This TCR beta chain originates from a study of shared clonotypes between healthy human individuals. This CDR3 is 15 amino acids long. V dropped 4 bases and J dropped 3 bases, with 16 bases sitting between them. Per the germline V gene, CDR1 is MDHEN and CDR2 is SYDVKM. Libraries were prepared by immunoSEQ multiplex PCR; TCRdb keeps only in-frame clonotypes and omits some of them. This sample has some 2,500,000 clones, with 92% found just once. This clone was found once. This sequence joins TRBV28 and TRBJ2-7, with D perhaps assigned TRBD1 or TRBD2 (5 bases each). The TCR was taken from a man between 18 and 35 years old in good health. Some clones in this sample may be carry-over from other donors' samples. The sequenced material came from naive CD4+ T cells from PBMCs. The subset: CD45RA+ positively selected. Written as DNA, the CDR3 is TGTGCCAGCAGTTACCGGGACCGCATAAACTACGAGCAGTACTTC. This encodes CASSYRDRINYEQYF.